The 2 T cell receptor beta chains reported below all come from one sample, sequenced in a study of blood T cell repertoires in COVID-19. The data were produced by immunoSEQ multiplex PCR, yet TCRdb's version contains in-frame clones alone and is incomplete. The sample shows approximately 180,000 clones, approximately 90% of them seen only once. Source material: peripheral blood. These receptors were collected from a man aged 35-49 years with active or convalescent COVID-19.

This chain joins TRBV4-2 and TRBJ2-1, with TRBD2 matching 8 bases. Germline V gene data show CDR1 as LGHNA and CDR2 as YNFKEQ. Trimming took 0 bases from V and 9 from J; bases not matched to a gene: 4. The length of the CDR3 is 14 residues. In DNA, the CDR3 is TGTGCCAGCAGCCAAGAGACTAGCGCGGGTGAGCAGTTCTTC. It is translated as CASSQETSAGEQFF.

The rearrangement uses TRBV2 and TRBJ2-7; 10 bases agree with TRBD1. Germline CDR1 SNHLY, CDR2 FYNNEI. The CDR3 consists of 17 residues. J was trimmed by 4 bases and V by 7 bases; bases with no gene match: 16. This chain's CDR3 is CASTRKRGQGPNYEQYF. The CDR3, as DNA: TGTGCCAGCACCAGGAAGAGGGGACAGGGGCCGAATTACGAGCAGTACTTC.